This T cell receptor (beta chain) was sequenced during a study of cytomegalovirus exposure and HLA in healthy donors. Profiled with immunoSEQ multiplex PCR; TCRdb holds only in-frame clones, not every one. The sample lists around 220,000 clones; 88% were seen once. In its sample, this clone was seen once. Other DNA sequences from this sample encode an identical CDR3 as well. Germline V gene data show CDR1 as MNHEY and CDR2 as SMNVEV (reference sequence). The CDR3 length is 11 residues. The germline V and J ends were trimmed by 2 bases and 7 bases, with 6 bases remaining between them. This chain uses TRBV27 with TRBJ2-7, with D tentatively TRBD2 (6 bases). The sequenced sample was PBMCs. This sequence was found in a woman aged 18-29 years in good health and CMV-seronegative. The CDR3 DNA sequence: TGTGCCAGCAGTTTAGGGGGGGAGCAGTACTTC. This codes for CASSLGGEQYF.